The 21 T cell receptor beta chains given below trace back to one sample, sequenced in a study of T-cell reconstitution after alpha-beta-depleted transplantation in children. Researchers prepared the TCRbeta library using unique molecular identifiers, the study reports. TCRdb passed the PCR reads through MiXCR, listing each CDR3 protein once. Here the sample spans under 850,000 distinct CDR3 sequences, about an eighth being singletons. The source was PBMCs, collected before TCRalphabeta/CD19-depleted stem cell transplant. Receptors originate from a girl aged 2 to 10 with congenital amegakaryocytic thrombocytopenia, due to receive a stem cell transplant.

The chain employs TRBV7-2 and TRBJ2-1, with 8 bases lining up with TRBD2. Germline CDR1 reads SGHTA; CDR2 reads FQGNSA. CDR3 size: 16 residues. Trimming took 5 bases from V and 5 from J; bases not matched to a gene: 11. CDR3: CASSRITGGYHNEQFF. The CDR3 DNA reads as TGTGCCAGCAGCCGGATTACGGGAGGGTACCACAATGAGCAGTTCTTC.

This chain links TRBV5-1 with TRBJ1-1; D remains unclear. The V end was cut by 0 bases, the J end by 10 bases, with 19 bases between. The germline V gene has CDR1 SGHRS and CDR2 YFSETQ. The CDR3 extends over 15 amino acids. Here the CDR3 DNA reads TGCGCCAGCAGCTTGGAAGGGCAGGCCCTTCGGGTAGCTTTCTTT. This gives the protein CASSLEGQALRVAFF.

A remark on this clonotype: A much larger clonotype is one base distant, so this may be a read error. V is TRBV29-1 and J is TRBJ2-5, with D hard to call. Germline V gene data show CDR1 as SQVTM and CDR2 as ANQGSEA. The CDR3 spans 11 residues. CDR3 sequence (DNA): TGCAGCGTTGGTCCGGCCGAGACCCCGTACTTC. Translating it yields CSVGPAETPYF.

This clonotype turned up a few times. The chain employs TRBV20-1 and TRBJ1-1; a weak D match, TRBD1 (5 bases). The CDR3 extends over 14 amino acids. V was shortened by 0 bases and J by 5 bases, with 13 bases between the two germline ends. Germline CDR1 reads DFQATT; CDR2 reads SNEGSKA (reference sequence). For the CDR3, the DNA is TGCAGTGCTAGAGAGGGGGGGAGTGGGACTGAAGCTTTCTTT. Residues: CSAREGGSGTEAFF.

In its sample, this clonotype was seen many times. The V call is TRBV20-1, the J call TRBJ2-3, with 7 bases lining up with TRBD2. J lost 1 base, V lost 6 bases, and 4 bases had no gene match. In germline, CDR1 is DFQATT, CDR2 SNEGSKA (reference sequence). The CDR3 is made up of 13 amino acids. The CDR3 nucleotides read TGCAGTGCCGGGCTAGCGGGCACAGATACGCAGTATTTT. Translation gives CSAGLAGTDTQYF.

This clonotype occurred a few times. The chain couples TRBV7-9 to TRBJ2-3; the match to TRBD2 covers 8 bases. V lost 2 bases to trimming and J lost 1 base; unmatched junction nucleotides: 5. From germline, CDR1 is SEHNR and CDR2 FQNEAQ (reference sequence). This CDR3 spans 16 amino acids. CDR3 sequence reads: CASSLRAGGGTDTQYF. For the CDR3, the DNA is TGTGCCAGCAGCTTACGGGCGGGAGGTGGCACAGATACGCAGTATTTT.

In this sample, this clonotype turned up many times. The genes are TRBV28 and TRBJ1-2; the D is unclear. In germline, CDR1 is MDHEN, CDR2 SYDVKM. The CDR3 is 13 residues long. V was clipped by 3 bases and J by 4 bases, with 9 bases between them. CDR3 sequence reads: CASSFRRFYGYTF. CDR3 in DNA: TGTGCCAGCAGTTTTCGAAGGTTCTATGGCTACACCTTC.

This sequence joins TRBV7-8 and TRBJ2-7; 8 bases map to TRBD1. CDR3 length: 16 amino acids. Germline V CDR1 and CDR2: SGHVS, FQNEAQ. The trim removed 1 base at V and 6 bases at J, leaving 11 bases unmatched. The CDR3 is CASSLGLGQAFFEQYF. As DNA, the CDR3 is TGTGCCAGCAGCTTAGGATTGGGACAGGCCTTTTTCGAGCAGTACTTC.

This clonotype came up a few times. This chain links TRBV29-1 with TRBJ2-3; D unresolved. This CDR3 spans 13 amino acids. CDR1 and CDR2 (germline): SQVTM, ANQGSEA. Trimming removed 5 bases from V and 4 bases from J, with 13 bases in between. CDR3 in DNA: TGCAGCGTTTTCACGGGTGGTGCAGATACGCAGTATTTT. As protein: CSVFTGGADTQYF.

The chain has TRBV5-6 and TRBJ1-1; a weak D match, TRBD1 (5 bases). CDR3 size: 15 residues. Germline CDR1 reads SGHDT; CDR2 reads YYEEEE. V was clipped by 0 bases and J by 5 bases, with 14 bases between them. In nucleotides, the CDR3 is TGTGCCAGCAGCTTGGTATGGGGGGAGGGGACTGAAGCTTTCTTT. Translation gives CASSLVWGEGTEAFF.

This clonotype was counted a few times. The chain is built from TRBV18 and TRBJ1-1, with TRBD1 as a possible D gene (5 bases). V lost 4 bases and J 4 bases, leaving 7 bases between the germline ends. Germline CDR1 reads KGHSH; CDR2 reads LQKENI. The CDR3 loop spans 12 amino acids. The DNA for the CDR3 is TGTGCCAGCTCACAGGACACCACTGAAGCTTTCTTT. Its translation is CASSQDTTEAFF.

This clonotype came up a few times. The chain links TRBV7-9 to TRBJ2-7, with a possible D match to TRBD2 (6 bases). The CDR3 loop spans 14 amino acids. Trimming took off 3 bases at V and 2 bases at J, with 11 bases between the two ends. Germline V gene data show CDR1 as SEHNR and CDR2 as FQNEAQ (reference sequence). For the CDR3, the DNA is TGTGCCAGCAGCTTTGGACTATTCCCCTACGAGCAGTACTTC. Its translation is CASSFGLFPYEQYF.

This clonotype was seen a few times. The chain uses TRBV5-1 and TRBJ2-1; possibly TRBD2 for D (5 bases). This CDR3 region has 15 residues. Deletions cut 1 base from V and 6 bases from J, with 14 bases between. CDR1 is SGHRS and CDR2 is YFSETQ in the germline V gene. CDR3 coding DNA: TGCGCCAGCAGCTTGTCTCAGGCGGGTGGCAATGAGCAGTTCTTC. Amino acid sequence: CASSLSQAGGNEQFF.

This clonotype was observed at least ten times. This chain links TRBV28 with TRBJ2-4, with 7 positions matching TRBD1. V shed 7 bases, J shed 1 base, and the junction held 4 bases outside the gene matches. Germline assignment: CDR1 MDHEN and CDR2 SYDVKM. This CDR3 is built from 14 residues. The CDR3 nucleotides are TGTGCCAGCACCCTACAGGGGGCCAAAAACATTCAGTACTTC. Encoded protein: CASTLQGAKNIQYF.

This clonotype was found many times. The rearrangement uses TRBV20-1 and TRBJ2-1; TRBD1 is a possible D gene (5 bases). The CDR3 loop spans 15 amino acids. Germline CDR1 DFQATT, CDR2 SNEGSKA (reference sequence). Trimming stripped 5 bases from V and 9 bases from J, with 23 bases between. The CDR3 nucleotides read TGCAGTGCTGACGAAAAAGGGGTTTCTCGTACTGAGCAGTTCTTC. Translated, it gives CSADEKGVSRTEQFF.

This clonotype was detected many times. The chain joins TRBV20-1 to TRBJ2-1; perhaps TRBD1 as D (5 bases). The V gene's germline CDR1 is DFQATT and CDR2 SNEGSKA (reference sequence). V was trimmed by 0 bases and J by 0 bases, leaving 9 bases between them. The CDR3 totals 15 residues. CDR3 nucleotides: TGCAGTGCTAGAGACAGGGCTAGCTCCTACAATGAGCAGTTCTTC. It yields the protein CSARDRASSYNEQFF.

This clonotype was detected a few times. The chain couples TRBV11-2 to TRBJ2-3; 9 nucleotides line up with TRBD2. Germline V gene data show CDR1 as SGHAT and CDR2 as FQNNGV. CDR3 length: 16 amino acids. V lost 5 bases to trimming and J lost 6 bases; unmatched junction nucleotides: 12. CDR3 loop: CASSAAGGPPADTQYF. CDR3 DNA: TGTGCCAGCAGCGCGGCGGGAGGGCCCCCGGCGGATACGCAGTATTTT.

The genes are TRBV25-1 and TRBJ2-5; no reliable D call. CDR1 is MGHDK and CDR2 is SYGVNS in the germline V gene. V lost 2 bases and J lost 5, with 12 bases in between. The CDR3 has 14 residues. Written as DNA, the CDR3 is TGTGCCAGCAGTGAAGGAAGTTTAGTGGAGACCCAGTACTTC. Its translation is CASSEGSLVETQYF.

At least ten counts were recorded for this clonotype. The rearrangement joins TRBV20-1 to TRBJ2-3; D is undetermined. Trimming took off 3 bases at V and 0 bases at J, with 4 bases between the two ends. Germline CDR1 and CDR2: DFQATT and SNEGSKA (reference sequence). The CDR3 extends over 12 amino acids. CDR3 region: CSASGSTDTQYF. The CDR3 nucleotides read TGCAGTGCTAGCGGGAGCACAGATACGCAGTATTTT.

The chain carries TRBV20-1 and TRBJ1-3, with D uncertain. Germline values: CDR1 DFQATT, CDR2 SNEGSKA (reference sequence). Trimming left V 6 bases short and J 1 base short, with 4 bases between. The CDR3 runs 11 residues. CDR3 loop: CSAMSGNTIYF. The CDR3, as DNA: TGCAGTGCAATGTCTGGAAACACCATATATTTT.

The chain carries TRBV20-1 and TRBJ2-3; D is undetermined. Germline-derived CDR1 and CDR2 are DFQATT and SNEGSKA (reference sequence). This CDR3 spans 15 amino acids. Trimming pared 3 bases from V and 3 bases from J, leaving 16 bases between. CDR3 coding DNA: TGCAGTGCTAGGACCCTTCTGGAACAAACAGATACGCAGTATTTT. It is translated as CSARTLLEQTDTQYF.